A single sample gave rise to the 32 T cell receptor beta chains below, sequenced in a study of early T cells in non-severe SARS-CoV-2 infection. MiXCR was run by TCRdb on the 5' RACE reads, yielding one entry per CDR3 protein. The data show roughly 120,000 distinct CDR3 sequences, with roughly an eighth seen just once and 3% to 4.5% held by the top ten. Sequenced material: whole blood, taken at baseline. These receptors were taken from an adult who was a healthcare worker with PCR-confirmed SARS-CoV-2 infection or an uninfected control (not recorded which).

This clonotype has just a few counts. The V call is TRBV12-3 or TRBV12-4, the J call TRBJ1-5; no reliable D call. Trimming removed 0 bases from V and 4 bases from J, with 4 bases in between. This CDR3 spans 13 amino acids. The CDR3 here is CASSLAANQPQHF. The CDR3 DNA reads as TGTGCCAGCAGTTTAGCGGCTAATCAGCCCCAGCATTTT.

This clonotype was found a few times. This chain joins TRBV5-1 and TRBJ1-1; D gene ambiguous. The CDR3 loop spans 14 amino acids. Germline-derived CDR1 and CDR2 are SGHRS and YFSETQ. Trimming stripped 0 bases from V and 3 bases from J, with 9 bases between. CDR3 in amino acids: CASSLELSDTEAFF. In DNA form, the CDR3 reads TGCGCCAGCAGCTTGGAGTTGAGTGACACTGAAGCTTTCTTT.

The CDR3 here is CSVNRGREAFF. In nucleotides, the CDR3 is TGCAGCGTTAATCGAGGTAGGGAAGCTTTCTTT. This chain joins TRBV29-1 and TRBJ1-1; D not certain. This CDR3 comprises 11 residues. The ends were cut back, 5 bases at V and 8 bases at J, with 12 bases in the middle. Germline assignment: CDR1 SQVTM and CDR2 ANQGSEA.

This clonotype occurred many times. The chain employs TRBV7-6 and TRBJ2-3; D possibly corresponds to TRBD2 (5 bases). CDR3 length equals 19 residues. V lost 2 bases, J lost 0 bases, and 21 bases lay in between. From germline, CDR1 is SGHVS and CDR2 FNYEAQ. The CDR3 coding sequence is TGTGCCAGCAGCTTAAGGTCCAGGACGGGGTACTCTAGCACAGATACGCAGTATTTT. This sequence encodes CASSLRSRTGYSSTDTQYF.

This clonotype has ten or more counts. The CDR3 DNA sequence: TGTGCCAGCAGCTTAGCTAGCGGGGCTGGGACCCAGTACTTC. As protein: CASSLASGAGTQYF. The chain has TRBV7-9 and TRBJ2-5; 8 nucleotides match TRBD2. The V gene's germline CDR1 is SEHNR and CDR2 FQNEAQ (reference sequence). V lost 0 bases, J lost 7 bases, and 4 bases stayed unmatched. The CDR3 length is 14 residues.

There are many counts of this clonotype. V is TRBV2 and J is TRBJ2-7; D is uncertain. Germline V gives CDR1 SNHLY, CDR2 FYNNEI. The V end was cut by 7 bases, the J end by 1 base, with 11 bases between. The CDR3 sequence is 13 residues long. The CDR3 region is CASITDGSYEQYF. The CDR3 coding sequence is TGTGCCAGCATCACGGACGGGTCCTACGAGCAGTACTTC.

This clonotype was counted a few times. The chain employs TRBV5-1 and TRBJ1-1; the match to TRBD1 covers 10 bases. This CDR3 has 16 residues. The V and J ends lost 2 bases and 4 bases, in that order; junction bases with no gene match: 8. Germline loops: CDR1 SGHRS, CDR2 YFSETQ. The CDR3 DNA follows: TGCGCCAGCAGCTTTCCTCCGGGACAGGGGAGCACTGAAGCTTTCTTT. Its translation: CASSFPPGQGSTEAFF.

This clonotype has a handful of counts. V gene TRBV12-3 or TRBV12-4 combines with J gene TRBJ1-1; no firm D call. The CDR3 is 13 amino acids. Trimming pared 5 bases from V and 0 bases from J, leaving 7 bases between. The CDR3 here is CASSPPMNTEAFF. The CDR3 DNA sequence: TGTGCCAGCAGTCCCCCAATGAACACTGAAGCTTTCTTT.

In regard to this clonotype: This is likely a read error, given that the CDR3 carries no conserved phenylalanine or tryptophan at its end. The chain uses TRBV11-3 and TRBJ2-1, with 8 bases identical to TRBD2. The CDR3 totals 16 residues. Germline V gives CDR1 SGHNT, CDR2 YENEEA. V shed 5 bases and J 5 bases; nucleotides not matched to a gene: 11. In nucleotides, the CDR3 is TGTGCCAGCAGCCCAGCCGGGACTAGAATCCACAATGAGCAGTTCTCC. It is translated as CASSPAGTRIHNEQFS.

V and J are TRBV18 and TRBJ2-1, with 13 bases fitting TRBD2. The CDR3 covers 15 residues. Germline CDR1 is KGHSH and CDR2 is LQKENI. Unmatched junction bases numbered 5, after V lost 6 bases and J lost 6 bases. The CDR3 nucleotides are TGTGCCAGCTCCCTGGGACTAGCGGGGTCCAATGAGCAGTTCTTC. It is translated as CASSLGLAGSNEQFF.

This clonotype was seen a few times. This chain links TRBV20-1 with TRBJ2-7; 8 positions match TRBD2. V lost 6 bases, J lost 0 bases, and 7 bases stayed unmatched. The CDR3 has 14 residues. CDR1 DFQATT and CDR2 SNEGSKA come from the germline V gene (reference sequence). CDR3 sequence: CSANSGDSSYEQYF. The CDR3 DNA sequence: TGCAGTGCCAATAGCGGGGATAGCTCCTACGAGCAGTACTTC.

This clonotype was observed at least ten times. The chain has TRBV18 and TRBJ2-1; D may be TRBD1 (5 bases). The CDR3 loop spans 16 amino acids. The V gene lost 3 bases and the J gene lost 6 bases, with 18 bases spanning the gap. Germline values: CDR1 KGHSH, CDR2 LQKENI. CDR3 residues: CASSPNGIRGANEQFF. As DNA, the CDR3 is TGTGCCAGCTCACCTAATGGAATACGTGGGGCCAATGAGCAGTTCTTC.

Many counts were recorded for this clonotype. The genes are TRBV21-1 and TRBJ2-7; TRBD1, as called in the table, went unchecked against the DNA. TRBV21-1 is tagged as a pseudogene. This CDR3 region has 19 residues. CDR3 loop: CASSKERSTDRGFFYEQYF. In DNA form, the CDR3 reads TGTGCCAGCAGCAAAGAACGATCAACTGACAGGGGGTTTTTCTACGAGCAGTACTTC.

CDR3 sequence: CASTRTANSGANVLTF. CDR3 sequence (DNA): TGTGCCAGCACCCGGACGGCAAACTCTGGGGCCAACGTCCTGACTTTC. The chain employs TRBV6-5 and TRBJ2-6; D is unclear. This CDR3 is 16 amino acids long. V was clipped by 7 bases and J by 0 bases, with 13 bases between them. CDR1 and CDR2 (germline): MNHEY, SVGAGI.

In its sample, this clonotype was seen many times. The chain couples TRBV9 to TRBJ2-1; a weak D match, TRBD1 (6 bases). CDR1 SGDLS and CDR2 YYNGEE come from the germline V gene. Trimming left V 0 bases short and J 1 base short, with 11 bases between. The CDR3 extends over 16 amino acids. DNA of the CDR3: TGTGCCAGCAGCGTAGTAGGGCAGGGGTCCTACAATGAGCAGTTCTTC. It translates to CASSVVGQGSYNEQFF.

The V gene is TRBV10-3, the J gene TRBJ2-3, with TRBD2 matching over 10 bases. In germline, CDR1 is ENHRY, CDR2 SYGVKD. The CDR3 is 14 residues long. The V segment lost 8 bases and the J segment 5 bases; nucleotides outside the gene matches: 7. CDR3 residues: CAISKRGGQDTQYF. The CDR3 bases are TGTGCCATCTCCAAGCGGGGGGGCCAAGATACGCAGTATTTT.

This CDR3 reads CASSHPGTEAYEQYF. The CDR3 nucleotides read TGTGCCAGCTCACATCCCGGGACGGAAGCCTACGAGCAGTACTTC. The chain links TRBV18 to TRBJ2-7, with D possibly being TRBD1 or TRBD2 (5 bases each). This CDR3 is 15 amino acids long. Germline V gene lookup returns CDR1 KGHSH and CDR2 LQKENI. Deletions cut 4 bases from V and 2 bases from J, with 15 bases between. The full variable domain, with the rest looked up from reference TRBV18 and TRBJ2-7, is NAGVMQNPRHLVRRRGQEARLRCSPMKGHSHVYWYRQLPEEGLKFMVYLQKENIIDESGMPKERFSAEFPKEGPSILRIQQVVRGDSAAYFCASSHPGTEAYEQYFGPGTRLTVT.

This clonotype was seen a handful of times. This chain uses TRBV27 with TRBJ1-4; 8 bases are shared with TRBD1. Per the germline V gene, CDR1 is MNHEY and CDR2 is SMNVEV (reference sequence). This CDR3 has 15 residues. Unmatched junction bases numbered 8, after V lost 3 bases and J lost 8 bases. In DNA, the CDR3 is TGTGCCAGCAGTTTCTTGAGGACAGGGCAAGAAAAACTGTTTTTT. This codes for CASSFLRTGQEKLFF. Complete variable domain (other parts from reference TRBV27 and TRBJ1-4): EAQVTQNPRYLITVTGKKLTVTCSQNMNHEYMSWYRQDPGLGLRQIYYSMNVEVTDKGDVPEGYKVSRKEKRNFPLILESPSPNQTSLYFCASSFLRTGQEKLFFGSGTQLSVL.

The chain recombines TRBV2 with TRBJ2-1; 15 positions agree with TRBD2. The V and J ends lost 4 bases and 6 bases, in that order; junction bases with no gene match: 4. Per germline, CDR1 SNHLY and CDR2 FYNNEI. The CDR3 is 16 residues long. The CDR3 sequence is CASSAGLAGGPNEQFF. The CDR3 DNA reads TGTGCCAGCAGTGCGGGACTAGCGGGAGGCCCCAATGAGCAGTTCTTC. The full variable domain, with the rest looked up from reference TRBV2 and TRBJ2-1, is EPEVTQTPSHQVTQMGQEVILRCVPISNHLYFYWYRQILGQKVEFLVSFYNNEISEKSEIFDDQFSVERPDGSNFTLKIRSTKLEDSAMYFCASSAGLAGGPNEQFFGPGTRLTVL.

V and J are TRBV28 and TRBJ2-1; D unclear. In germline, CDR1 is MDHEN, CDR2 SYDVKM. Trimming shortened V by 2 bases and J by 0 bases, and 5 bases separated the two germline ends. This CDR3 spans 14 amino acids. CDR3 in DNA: TGTGCCAGCAGTTTAAAGTACTCCTACAATGAGCAGTTCTTC. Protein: CASSLKYSYNEQFF.

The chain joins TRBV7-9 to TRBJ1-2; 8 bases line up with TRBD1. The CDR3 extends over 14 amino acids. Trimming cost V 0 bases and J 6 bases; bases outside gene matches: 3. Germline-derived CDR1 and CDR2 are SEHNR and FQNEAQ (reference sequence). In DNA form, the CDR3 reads TGTGCCAGCAGCTTAGCACAGGGGGGCCATGGCTACACCTTC. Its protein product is CASSLAQGGHGYTF. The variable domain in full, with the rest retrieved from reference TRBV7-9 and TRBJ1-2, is DTGVSQNPRHKITKRGQNVTFRCDPISEHNRLYWYRQTLGQGPEFLTYFQNEAQLEKSRLLSDRFSAERPKGSFSTLEIQRTEQGDSAMYLCASSLAQGGHGYTFGSGTRLTVV.

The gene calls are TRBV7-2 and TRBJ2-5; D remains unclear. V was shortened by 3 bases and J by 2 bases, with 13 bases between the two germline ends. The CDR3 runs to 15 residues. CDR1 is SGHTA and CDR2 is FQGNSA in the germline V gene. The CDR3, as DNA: TGTGCCAGCAGCTTCATGGCAGCCGGACAAGAGACCCAGTACTTC. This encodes CASSFMAAGQETQYF.

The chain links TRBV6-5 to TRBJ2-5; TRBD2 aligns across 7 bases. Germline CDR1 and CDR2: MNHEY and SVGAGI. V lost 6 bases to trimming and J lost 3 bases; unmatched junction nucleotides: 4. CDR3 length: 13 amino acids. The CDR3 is CASRKRGEETQYF. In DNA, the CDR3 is TGTGCCAGCAGAAAGCGGGGTGAAGAGACCCAGTACTTC.

The CDR3 DNA is TGTGCCAGCAGTGACTCGGCTAGTTCCTCCTACAATGAGCAGTTCTTC. Residues: CASSDSASSSYNEQFF. This chain joins TRBV2 and TRBJ2-1; D unresolved. Trimming stripped 3 bases from V and 0 bases from J, with 12 bases between. This CDR3 spans 16 amino acids. CDR1 is SNHLY, CDR2 FYNNEI, per germline. The variable domain in full, completed from reference TRBV2 and TRBJ2-1, reads EPEVTQTPSHQVTQMGQEVILRCVPISNHLYFYWYRQILGQKVEFLVSFYNNEISEKSEIFDDQFSVERPDGSNFTLKIRSTKLEDSAMYFCASSDSASSSYNEQFFGPGTRLTVL.

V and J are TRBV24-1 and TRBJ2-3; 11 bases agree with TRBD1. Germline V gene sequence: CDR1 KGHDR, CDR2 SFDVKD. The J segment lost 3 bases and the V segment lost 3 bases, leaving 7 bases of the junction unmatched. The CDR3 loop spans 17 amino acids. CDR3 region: CATSDPPGTGGTDTQYF. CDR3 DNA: TGTGCCACCAGTGATCCCCCCGGGACAGGGGGTACAGATACGCAGTATTTT.

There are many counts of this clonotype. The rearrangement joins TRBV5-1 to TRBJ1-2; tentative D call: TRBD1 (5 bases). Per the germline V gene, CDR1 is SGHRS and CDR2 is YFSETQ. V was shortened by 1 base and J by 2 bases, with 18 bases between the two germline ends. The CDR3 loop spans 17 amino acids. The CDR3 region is CASSLNLPGRQNYGYTF. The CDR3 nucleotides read TGCGCCAGCAGCTTGAACTTGCCAGGGAGACAAAACTATGGCTACACCTTC.

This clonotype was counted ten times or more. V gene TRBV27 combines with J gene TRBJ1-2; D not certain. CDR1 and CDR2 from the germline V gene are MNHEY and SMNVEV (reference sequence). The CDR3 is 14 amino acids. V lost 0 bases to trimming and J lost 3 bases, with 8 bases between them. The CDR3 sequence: CASSLSYQDYGYTF. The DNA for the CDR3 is TGTGCCAGCAGTTTATCCTACCAGGACTATGGCTACACCTTC.

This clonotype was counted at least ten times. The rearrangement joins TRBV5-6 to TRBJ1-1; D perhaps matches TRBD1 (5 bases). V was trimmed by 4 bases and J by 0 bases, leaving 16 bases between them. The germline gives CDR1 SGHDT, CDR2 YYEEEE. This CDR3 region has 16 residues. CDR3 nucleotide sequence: TGTGCCAGCAGCCCGGGACGAATGAACATGAACACTGAAGCTTTCTTT. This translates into CASSPGRMNMNTEAFF.

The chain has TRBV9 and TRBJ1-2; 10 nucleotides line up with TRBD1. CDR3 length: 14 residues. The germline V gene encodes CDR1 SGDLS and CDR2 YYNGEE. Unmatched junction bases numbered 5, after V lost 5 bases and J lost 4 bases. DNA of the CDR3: TGTGCCAGCAGGCGGACAGGGGGAACCTATGGCTACACCTTC. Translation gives CASRRTGGTYGYTF. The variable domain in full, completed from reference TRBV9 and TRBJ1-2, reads DSGVTQTPKHLITATGQRVTLRCSPRSGDLSVYWYQQSLDQGLQFLIQYYNGEERAKGNILERFSAQQFPDLHSELNLSSLELGDSALYFCASRRTGGTYGYTFGSGTRLTVV.

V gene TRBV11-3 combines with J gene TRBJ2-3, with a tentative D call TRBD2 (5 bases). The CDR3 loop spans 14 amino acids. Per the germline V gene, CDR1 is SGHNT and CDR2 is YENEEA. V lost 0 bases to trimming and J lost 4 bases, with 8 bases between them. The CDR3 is CASSLDPEADTQYF. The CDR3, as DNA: TGTGCCAGCAGCTTAGATCCGGAGGCAGATACGCAGTATTTT.

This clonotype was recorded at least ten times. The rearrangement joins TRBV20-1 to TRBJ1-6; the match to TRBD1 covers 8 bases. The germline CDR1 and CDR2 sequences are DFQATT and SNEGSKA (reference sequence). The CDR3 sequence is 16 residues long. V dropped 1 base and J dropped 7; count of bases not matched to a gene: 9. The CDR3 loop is CSARGPRTGSNSPLHF. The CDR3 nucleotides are TGCAGTGCTAGAGGGCCTAGGACAGGGAGCAATTCACCCCTCCACTTT.

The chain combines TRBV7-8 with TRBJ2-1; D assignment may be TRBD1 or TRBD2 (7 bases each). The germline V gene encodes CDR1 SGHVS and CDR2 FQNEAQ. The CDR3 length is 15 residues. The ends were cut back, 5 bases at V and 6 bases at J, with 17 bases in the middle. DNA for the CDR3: TGTGCCAGCAGCCCCAGGGGGGGTGACCGCAATGAGCAGTTCTTC. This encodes CASSPRGGDRNEQFF.